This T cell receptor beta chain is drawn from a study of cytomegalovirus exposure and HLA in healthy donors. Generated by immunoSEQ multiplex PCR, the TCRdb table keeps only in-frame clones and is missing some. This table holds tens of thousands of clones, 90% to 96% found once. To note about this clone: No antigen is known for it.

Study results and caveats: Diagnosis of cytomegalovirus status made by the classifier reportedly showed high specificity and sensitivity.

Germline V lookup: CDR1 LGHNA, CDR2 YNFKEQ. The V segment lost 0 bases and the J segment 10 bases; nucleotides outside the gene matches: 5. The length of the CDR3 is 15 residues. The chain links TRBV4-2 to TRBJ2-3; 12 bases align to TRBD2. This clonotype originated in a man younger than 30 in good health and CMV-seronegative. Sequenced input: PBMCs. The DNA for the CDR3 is TGTGCCAGCAGCCAAGATTTGACTAGCGGGAGTTCGCAGTATTTT. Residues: CASSQDLTSGSSQYF.